These 29 T cell receptor beta chains were all obtained from the same sample, sequenced in a study of PD-1 blockade in classical Hodgkin lymphoma. Time point defined: cycle 4 day 1 (C4D1), after 5 to 7 weeks of nivolumab. Brentuximab vedotin exposure varied among the patients, all of whom had relapsed after autologous stem cell transplantation. Assay used: immunoSEQ multiplex PCR; TCRdb lists only in-frame clones, some missing. Seen here are roughly 100,000 clones, roughly nine tenths observed once, and the top ten hold about 20%. The sample here was peripheral blood mononuclear cells (PBMCs), taken before the fourth cycle of nivolumab. The receptors were sampled from a human donor with classical Hodgkin lymphoma.

In its sample, this clone was seen a few times. V gene TRBV7-9 combines with J gene TRBJ2-1; tentative D call: TRBD1 (6 bases). CDR3 length: 17 amino acids. Germline loops: CDR1 SEHNR, CDR2 FQNEAQ (reference sequence). V was clipped by 5 bases and J by 4 bases, with 21 bases between them. The CDR3 protein is CASSRRGPEVPYNEQFF. CDR3 DNA sequence: TGTGCCAGCAGCCGCAGGGGTCCGGAGGTCCCGTACAATGAGCAGTTCTTC.

CDR3 in amino acids: CASSLTGTGVYNEQFF. In nucleotides, the CDR3 is TGTGCCAGCAGCCTGACCGGGACAGGGGTCTACAATGAGCAGTTCTTC. This chain connects TRBV11-3 to TRBJ2-1; 10 bases match TRBD1. V was pared by 5 bases and J by 3 bases, with 7 bases of the junction left unmatched. The CDR3 loop spans 16 amino acids. Germline V CDR1 and CDR2: SGHNT, YENEEA.

This clone has only one observation. The rearrangement links TRBV29-1 to TRBJ2-5, with D tentatively TRBD1 (5 bases). CDR1 is SQVTM, CDR2 ANQGSEA, per germline. This CDR3 is 12 amino acids long. Between the trimmed V and J ends, which lost 4 bases and 4 bases, there was a span of 10 bases. The CDR3 coding sequence is TGCAGCGTTGCCCAGGGCAGAGAGACCCAGTACTTC. This gives the protein CSVAQGRETQYF.

J is TRBJ2-2 and V is TRBV27; possible D gene TRBD1, 6 bases. Trimming left V 3 bases short and J 9 bases short, with 8 bases between. The CDR3 is 12 amino acids. CDR1 is MNHEY and CDR2 is SMNVEV in the germline V gene (reference sequence). CDR3 region: CASSFRGRELFF. In DNA, the CDR3 is TGTGCCAGCAGTTTCAGGGGACGGGAGCTGTTTTTT.

This chain connects TRBV7-2 to TRBJ2-7, with TRBD2 as a possible D gene (5 bases). V was pared by 4 bases and J by 3 bases, with 13 bases between. Germline V CDR1 and CDR2: SGHTA, FQGNSA. The CDR3 runs 14 residues. For the CDR3, the DNA is TGTGCCAGCAGCTCCAGTCTAGCAAGCTACGAGCAGTACTTC. The encoded protein is CASSSSLASYEQYF.

V usage is TRBV2 and J usage is TRBJ1-1; D gene uncertain. Germline V lookup: CDR1 SNHLY, CDR2 FYNNEI. This CDR3 is 11 amino acids long. The V gene lost 4 bases and the J gene lost 5 bases, with 5 bases spanning the gap. The CDR3 loop reads CASSAETEAFF. CDR3 in DNA: TGTGCCAGCAGTGCGGAAACTGAAGCTTTCTTT.

The chain is built from TRBV5-8 and TRBJ2-7, with D unresolved. The CDR3 has 15 residues. Trimming stripped 1 base from V and 1 base from J, with 12 bases between. Per the germline V gene, CDR1 is SGHTS and CDR2 is YDEGEE. The CDR3 DNA is TGTGCCAGCAGCTTGTCGGGCGCTGCGTCCTACGAGCAGTACTTC. Translating it yields CASSLSGAASYEQYF.

The V gene is TRBV30, the J gene TRBJ2-1; D might be TRBD2 (6 bases). V was pared by 1 base and J by 4 bases, with 14 bases between. Germline values: CDR1 GTSNPN, CDR2 SVGIG (reference sequence). The CDR3 length is 15 residues. The CDR3 DNA is TGTGCCTGGAGTGAAGGGCCCGGGGGATACAATGAGCAGTTCTTC. Amino acids: CAWSEGPGGYNEQFF.

The chain has TRBV4-2 and TRBJ1-1; 11 bases line up with TRBD1. The J segment lost 1 base and the V segment lost 4 bases, leaving 11 bases of the junction unmatched. Germline V gene lookup returns CDR1 LGHNA and CDR2 YNFKEQ. This CDR3 spans 18 amino acids. CDR3 sequence (DNA): TGTGCCAGCAGCCTTCCCCCGGGACAGGGGGTCCGGAACACTGAAGCTTTCTTT. Translated, it gives CASSLPPGQGVRNTEAFF.

The rearrangement joins TRBV19 to TRBJ1-2; D remains unclear. CDR3 length equals 14 residues. The germline gives CDR1 LNHDA, CDR2 SQIVND (reference sequence). Trimming cost V 3 bases and J 8 bases, with 16 bases left between them. The CDR3: CASSMGEGFGGYTF. The CDR3 DNA sequence: TGTGCCAGTAGTATGGGTGAGGGTTTTGGAGGCTACACCTTC. Based on the CDR3 plus reference TRBV19 and TRBJ1-2, the full variable domain is DGGITQSPKYLFRKEGQNVTLSCEQNLNHDAMYWYRQDPGQGLRLIYYSQIVNDFQKGDIAEGYSVSREKKESFPLTVTSAQKNPTAFYLCASSMGEGFGGYTFGSGTRLTVV.

The chain combines TRBV10-3 with TRBJ2-1; D is undetermined. Germline lookup yields CDR1 ENHRY and CDR2 SYGVKD. The CDR3 is 14 residues long. Trimming left V 4 bases short and J 4 bases short, with 11 bases between. CDR3 sequence (DNA): TGTGCCATCAGTGGCCAAACAGCTTACAATGAGCAGTTCTTC. Translated: CAISGQTAYNEQFF.

The chain employs TRBV11-3 and TRBJ2-3, with TRBD2 identical over 10 bases. Trimming removed 5 bases from V and 1 base from J; junction bases left unmatched: 3. This CDR3 contains 15 residues. CDR1 is SGHNT and CDR2 is YENEEA in the germline V gene. The CDR3 DNA is TGTGCCAGCAGCAGAGGACTAGCGGGCACAGATACGCAGTATTTT. Amino acid sequence: CASSRGLAGTDTQYF.

This clone was seen only once. The V and J genes are TRBV30 and TRBJ1-2, with D perhaps matching TRBD1 (5 bases). The CDR3 has 14 residues. CDR1 GTSNPN and CDR2 SVGIG come from the germline V gene (reference sequence). V was pared by 1 base and J by 2 bases, with 11 bases between. The CDR3 sequence is CAWSDEGKNYGYTF. The CDR3 nucleotides read TGTGCCTGGAGTGATGAGGGGAAGAACTATGGCTACACCTTC. Full variable domain (outside the CDR3, taken from reference TRBV30 and TRBJ1-2): SQTIHQWPATLVQPVGSPLSLECTVEGTSNPNLYWYRQAAGRGLQLLFYSVGIGQISSEVPQNLSASRPQDRQFILSSKKLLLSDSGFYLCAWSDEGKNYGYTFGSGTRLTVV.

V is TRBV7-9 and J is TRBJ2-5; D uncertain. V lost 8 bases to trimming and J lost 1 base, with 8 bases between them. The CDR3 loop spans 12 amino acids. Germline V lookup: CDR1 SEHNR, CDR2 FQNEAQ (reference sequence). CDR3 amino acids: CASADLQETQYF. Written as DNA, the CDR3 is TGTGCCAGCGCTGATCTCCAAGAGACCCAGTACTTC.

V gene TRBV28 combines with J gene TRBJ1-2; TRBD1 matches 9 bases. V lost 5 bases to trimming and J lost 2 bases; unmatched junction nucleotides: 6. The V gene's germline CDR1 is MDHEN and CDR2 SYDVKM. The CDR3 totals 15 residues. The CDR3, as DNA: TGTGCCAGCAGTGAGGGACAGGGCAAGAACTATGGCTACACCTTC. It translates to CASSEGQGKNYGYTF.

This clone was picked up one time. The chain recombines TRBV4-2 with TRBJ2-1; TRBD2 agrees at 12 bases. With V trimmed by 3 bases and J by 8 bases, 5 bases remained unmatched. The CDR3 has 15 residues. The germline CDR1 and CDR2 sequences are LGHNA and YNFKEQ. The CDR3 spells CASSHRLAGADEQFF. The CDR3 DNA follows: TGTGCCAGCAGCCACCGACTAGCGGGAGCTGATGAGCAGTTCTTC.

The J gene is TRBJ1-1, the V gene TRBV19; D unresolved. This CDR3 contains 14 residues. The V and J ends lost 5 bases and 3 bases respectively, with 13 bases between them. Germline V lookup: CDR1 LNHDA, CDR2 SQIVND (reference sequence). Here the CDR3 reads CASSPTGMDTEAFF. DNA of the CDR3: TGTGCCAGTAGTCCGACCGGGATGGACACTGAAGCTTTCTTT.

A few counts support this clone. The rearrangement joins TRBV27 to TRBJ1-4; D is perhaps TRBD1 (6 bases). Germline V lookup: CDR1 MNHEY, CDR2 SMNVEV (reference sequence). The CDR3 has 15 amino acids. The V end was cut by 0 bases, the J end by 7 bases, with 12 bases between. CDR3 amino acids: CASSLSTGGPEKLFF. CDR3 nucleotide sequence: TGTGCCAGCAGTTTATCGACCGGGGGCCCTGAAAAACTGTTTTTT. Filled out from reference TRBV27 and TRBJ1-4, the complete variable domain reads EAQVTQNPRYLITVTGKKLTVTCSQNMNHEYMSWYRQDPGLGLRQIYYSMNVEVTDKGDVPEGYKVSRKEKRNFPLILESPSPNQTSLYFCASSLSTGGPEKLFFGSGTQLSVL.

The rearrangement joins TRBV5-1 to TRBJ1-6; TRBD1 matches 12 bases. Germline values: CDR1 SGHRS, CDR2 YFSETQ. The trim removed 4 bases at V and 12 bases at J, leaving 5 bases unmatched. The length of the CDR3 is 14 residues. CDR3 sequence (DNA): TGCGCCAGCAGCATGGGGACAGGGGGCGAACCCCTCCACTTT. Its translation: CASSMGTGGEPLHF.

The J gene is TRBJ2-5, the V gene TRBV28; the D is unclear. The V gene lost 3 bases and the J gene lost 11 bases, with 13 bases spanning the gap. Germline values: CDR1 MDHEN, CDR2 SYDVKM. The CDR3 runs to 12 residues. CDR3 residues: CASSFGSPRQYF. CDR3 in DNA: TGTGCCAGCAGTTTCGGGTCCCCGAGGCAGTACTTC.

CDR3 amino acids: CASSLLPEKLFF. CDR3 DNA sequence: TGTGCCAGTAGTCTACTCCCTGAAAAACTGTTTTTT. The rearrangement links TRBV19 to TRBJ1-4; the D is unclear. The CDR3 covers 12 residues. Germline V gene lookup returns CDR1 LNHDA and CDR2 SQIVND (reference sequence). V lost 5 bases and J 7 bases, leaving 8 bases between the germline ends. The full variable domain, rest sourced from reference TRBV19 and TRBJ1-4, is DGGITQSPKYLFRKEGQNVTLSCEQNLNHDAMYWYRQDPGQGLRLIYYSQIVNDFQKGDIAEGYSVSREKKESFPLTVTSAQKNPTAFYLCASSLLPEKLFFGSGTQLSVL.

The chain links TRBV10-1 to TRBJ2-4; 11 bases are a match to TRBD2. This CDR3 has 16 amino acids. Germline CDR1 and CDR2: WNHNN and SYGVQD (reference sequence). V lost 3 bases, J lost 0 bases, and 1 base stayed unmatched. Written as DNA, the CDR3 is TGCGCCAGCAGTGAAGGACTAGCGGGAGCCAAAAACATTCAGTACTTC. This translates into CASSEGLAGAKNIQYF.

The chain combines TRBV5-1 with TRBJ2-2, with TRBD2 matching 8 bases. This CDR3 contains 18 residues. Looked up from germline, CDR1 is SGHRS and CDR2 is YFSETQ. V shed 6 bases and J 2 bases; nucleotides not matched to a gene: 15. This chain's CDR3 is CASNDLAGTRLNTGELFF. CDR3 bases: TGCGCCAGCAACGATCTAGCGGGCACAAGACTTAACACCGGGGAGCTGTTTTTT.

The V call is TRBV27, the J call TRBJ1-6, with unresolved D. The CDR3 totals 16 residues. Germline V lookup: CDR1 MNHEY, CDR2 SMNVEV (reference sequence). V lost 2 bases, J lost 11 bases, and 19 bases lay in between. The DNA for the CDR3 is TGTGCCAGCAGTTTAGGGTTAGTAAAGTCCGGAGCACCCCTCCACTTT. This gives the protein CASSLGLVKSGAPLHF.

There are a few counts of this clone. This chain links TRBV30 with TRBJ1-5, with TRBD1 matching over 8 bases. V was pared by 2 bases and J by 6 bases, with 6 bases of the junction left unmatched. Germline V lookup: CDR1 GTSNPN, CDR2 SVGIG (reference sequence). The CDR3 is 14 residues long. The CDR3 reads CAWSWDRQGQPQHF. The CDR3 nucleotides are TGTGCCTGGAGTTGGGACAGGCAGGGTCAGCCCCAGCATTTT.

This chain links TRBV6-6 with TRBJ2-3; TRBD2 might be the D (5 bases). The germline gives CDR1 MNHNY, CDR2 SVGAGI (reference sequence). The length of the CDR3 is 16 residues. Trimming left V 5 bases short and J 2 bases short, with 17 bases between. CDR3 region: CASSKTDEDYTDTQYF. The CDR3 DNA reads TGTGCCAGCAGTAAGACCGACGAAGACTACACAGATACGCAGTATTTT.

This chain uses TRBV28 with TRBJ1-2; TRBD1 matches 9 bases. Unmatched junction bases numbered 17, after V lost 7 bases and J lost 8 bases. Per germline, CDR1 MDHEN and CDR2 SYDVKM. This CDR3 is built from 16 residues. CDR3 nucleotide sequence: TGTGCCAGCACCTCCTTCCTCGGACAGGGGATCGACGGCTACACCTTC. Residues: CASTSFLGQGIDGYTF.

CDR3 DNA: TGTGCCAGCTCACCAGATATTCGGACCTACTACAATGAGCAGTTCTTC. Its translation: CASSPDIRTYYNEQFF. The chain joins TRBV18 to TRBJ2-1; D not certain. The germline V gene encodes CDR1 KGHSH and CDR2 LQKENI. V lost 2 bases, J lost 3 bases, and 14 bases lay in between. This CDR3 is built from 16 residues. Combining the CDR3 with reference TRBV18 and TRBJ2-1 gives the whole variable domain NAGVMQNPRHLVRRRGQEARLRCSPMKGHSHVYWYRQLPEEGLKFMVYLQKENIIDESGMPKERFSAEFPKEGPSILRIQQVVRGDSAAYFCASSPDIRTYYNEQFFGPGTRLTVL.

The chain carries TRBV13 and TRBJ2-7; TRBD1 aligns across 9 bases. This CDR3 has 16 residues. Per germline, CDR1 PRHDT and CDR2 FYEKMQ (reference sequence). V gave up 3 bases and J gave up 1 base; unmatched junction bases: 7. The CDR3 DNA sequence: TGTGCCAGCAGCTTGGGCCGGGACAGGGCGTCCTACGAGCAGTACTTC. This gives the protein CASSLGRDRASYEQYF.